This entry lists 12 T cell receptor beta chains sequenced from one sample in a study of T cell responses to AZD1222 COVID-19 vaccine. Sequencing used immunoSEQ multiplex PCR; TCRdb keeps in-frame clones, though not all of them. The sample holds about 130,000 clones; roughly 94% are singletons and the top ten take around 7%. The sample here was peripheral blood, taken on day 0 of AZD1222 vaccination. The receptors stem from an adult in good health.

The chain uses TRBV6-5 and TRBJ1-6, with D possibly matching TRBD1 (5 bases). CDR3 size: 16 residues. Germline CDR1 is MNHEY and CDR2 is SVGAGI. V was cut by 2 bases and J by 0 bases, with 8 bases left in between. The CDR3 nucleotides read TGTGCCAGCAGTTACAGCGACAGCTCCTATAATTCACCCCTCCACTTT. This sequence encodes CASSYSDSSYNSPLHF.

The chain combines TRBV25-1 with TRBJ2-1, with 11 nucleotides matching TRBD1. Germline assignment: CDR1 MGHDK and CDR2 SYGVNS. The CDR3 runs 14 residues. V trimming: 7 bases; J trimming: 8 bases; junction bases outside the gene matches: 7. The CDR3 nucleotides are TGTGCCAGCACGGGGACAGGGGGGGTGCATGAGCAGTTCTTC. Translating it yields CASTGTGGVHEQFF. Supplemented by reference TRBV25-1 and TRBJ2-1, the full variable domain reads EADIYQTPRYLVIGTGKKITLECSQTMGHDKMYWYQQDPGMELHLIHYSYGVNSTEKGDLSSESTVSRIRTEHFPLTLESARPSHTSQYLCASTGTGGVHEQFFGPGTRLTVL.

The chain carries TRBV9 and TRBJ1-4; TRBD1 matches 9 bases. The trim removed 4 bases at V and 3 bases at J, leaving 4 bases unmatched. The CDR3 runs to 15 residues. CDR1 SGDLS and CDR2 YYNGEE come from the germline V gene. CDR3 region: CASSRYRGPNEKLFF. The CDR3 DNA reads TGTGCCAGCAGCCGATACAGGGGGCCTAATGAAAAACTGTTTTTT.

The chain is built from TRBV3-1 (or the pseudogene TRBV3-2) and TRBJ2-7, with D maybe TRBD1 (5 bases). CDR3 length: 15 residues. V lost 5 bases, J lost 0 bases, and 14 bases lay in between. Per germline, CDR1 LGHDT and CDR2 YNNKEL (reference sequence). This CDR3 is CASSYQGQSSYEQYF. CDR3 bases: TGTGCCAGCAGCTATCAGGGCCAAAGCTCCTACGAGCAGTACTTC.

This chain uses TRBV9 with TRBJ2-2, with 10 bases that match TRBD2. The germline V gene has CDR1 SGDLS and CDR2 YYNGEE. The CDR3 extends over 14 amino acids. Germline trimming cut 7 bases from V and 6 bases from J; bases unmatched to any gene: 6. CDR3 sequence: CASSEREGPGELFF. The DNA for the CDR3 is TGTGCCAGCTCGGAGCGGGAGGGCCCCGGGGAGCTGTTTTTT.

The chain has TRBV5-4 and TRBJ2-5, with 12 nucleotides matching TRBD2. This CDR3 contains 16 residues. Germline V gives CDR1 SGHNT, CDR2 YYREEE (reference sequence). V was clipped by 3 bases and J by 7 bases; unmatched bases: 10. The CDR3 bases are TGTGCCAGCAGCTCGGGACTAGCGGGCTCCGAGGGGACCCAGTACTTC. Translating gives CASSSGLAGSEGTQYF. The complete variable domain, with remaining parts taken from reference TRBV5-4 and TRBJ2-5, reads ETGVTQSPTHLIKTRGQQVTLRCSSQSGHNTVSWYQQALGQGPQFIFQYYREEENGRGNFPPRFSGLQFPNYSSELNVNALELDDSALYLCASSSGLAGSEGTQYFGPGTRLLVL.

As DNA, the CDR3 is TGTGCCAGCAGTGCAATCCCCGAGCTGTTTTTT. Protein: CASSAIPELFF. The J gene is TRBJ2-2, the V gene TRBV28; D is unresolved. The CDR3 loop spans 11 amino acids. With 5 bases removed from V and 11 bases from J, the gap between germline ends came to 9 bases. CDR1 and CDR2 from the germline V gene are MDHEN and SYDVKM.

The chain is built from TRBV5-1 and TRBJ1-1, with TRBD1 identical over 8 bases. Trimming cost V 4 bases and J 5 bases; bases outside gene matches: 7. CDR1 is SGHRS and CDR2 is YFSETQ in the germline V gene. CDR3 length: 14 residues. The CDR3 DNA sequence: TGCGCCAGCAGCCCTCAGGGGGCGGGGACTGAAGCTTTCTTT. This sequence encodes CASSPQGAGTEAFF.

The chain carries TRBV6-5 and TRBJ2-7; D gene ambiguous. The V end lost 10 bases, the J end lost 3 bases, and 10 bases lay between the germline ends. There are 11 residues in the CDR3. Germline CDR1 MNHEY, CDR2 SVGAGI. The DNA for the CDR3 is TGTGCCACCACGGATCACTACGAGCAGTACTTC. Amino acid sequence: CATTDHYEQYF.

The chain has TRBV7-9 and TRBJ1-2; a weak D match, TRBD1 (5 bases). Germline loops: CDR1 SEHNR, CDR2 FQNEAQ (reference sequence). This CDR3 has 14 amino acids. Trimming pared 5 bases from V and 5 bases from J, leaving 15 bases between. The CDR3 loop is CASSRIGEGYGYTF. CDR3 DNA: TGTGCCAGCAGCCGTATAGGGGAGGGGTATGGCTACACCTTC.

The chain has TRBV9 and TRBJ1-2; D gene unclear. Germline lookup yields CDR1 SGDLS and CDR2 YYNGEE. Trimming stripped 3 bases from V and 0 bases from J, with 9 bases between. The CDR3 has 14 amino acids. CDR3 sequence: CASSGAGANYGYTF. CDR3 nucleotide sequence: TGTGCCAGCAGCGGCGCAGGAGCTAACTATGGCTACACCTTC.

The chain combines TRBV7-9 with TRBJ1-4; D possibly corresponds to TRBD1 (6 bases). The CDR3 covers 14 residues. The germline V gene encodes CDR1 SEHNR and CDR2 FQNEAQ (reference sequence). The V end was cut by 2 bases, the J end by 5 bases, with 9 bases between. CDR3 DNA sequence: TGTGCCAGCAGCTTAAAGGGGGGGAATGAAAAACTGTTTTTT. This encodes CASSLKGGNEKLFF.